Sequencing of this T cell receptor (beta chain) was carried out in a study of glioma-infiltrating T cells. TCR alpha and beta CDR3 regions were amplified from RNA using iRepertoire nested multiplex PCR. For one-step reverse transcription and amplification, 100-400 ng of tissue mRNA or PBMC total RNA was used. TCRdb re-called the multiplex PCR reads with MiXCR, one entry per CDR3 protein. The table has 20,000 to 25,000 distinct CDR3 sequences, 20% to 25% seen once; the top ten hold around 14%. This CDR3 has 12 amino acids. V was clipped by 3 bases and J by 4 bases, with 6 bases between them. In germline, CDR1 is SGHVS, CDR2 FQNEAQ. This clonotype was detected ten times or more. What it binds is not known. Whole-study results and caveats: Tissue-blood divergence was below expectation in non-neoplastic patients, above in gliomas. Very few CDR3 sequences were shared between tissue and blood.

The origin of this receptor is a human donor with low-grade glioma or glioblastoma, undergoing nonglioma brain surgery, or in good health (not recorded which). V gene TRBV7-8 combines with J gene TRBJ2-5, with D hard to call. The sequencing input was glioma tissue, nonneoplastic brain tissue, or PBMCs (not recorded which). The CDR3 spells CASSFNRETQYF. CDR3 in DNA: TGTGCCAGCAGCTTTAATCGAGAGACCCAGTACTTC.